The source of this TCR beta chain is a study of blood T cells in healthy people across ages. The CDR3 has 15 residues. The V gene end was trimmed by 4 bases and the J gene end by 5 bases; junction bases not matched to a gene: 9. Looked up from germline, CDR1 is SQVTM and CDR2 is ANQGSEA. A sample-barcoded 5' primer and a J-beta primer mix were used in a second PCR of roughly 7 to 11 cycles. From the 5' RACE reads, TCRdb called clonotypes with MiXCR, one entry per CDR3 protein. The table shows about 650,000 distinct CDR3 sequences, with 40% to 65% occurring only once. The sample taken for sequencing was blood. The sequence was obtained from a woman over 75 in good health. V gene TRBV29-1 combines with J gene TRBJ2-1, with 9 bases aligning to TRBD1. CDR3 DNA: TGCAGCGTTGGAGATAGGGGACAGGGACACAATGAGCAGTTCTTC. It encodes CSVGDRGQGHNEQFF.